The clone carrying this T cell receptor beta chain was observed a few times. The data belong to a study of blood T cell repertoires in COVID-19. Study-level information: Samples taken during acute and convalescent COVID-19 were collected in the United States, Italy and Spain.

Sequencing used immunoSEQ multiplex PCR; TCRdb keeps in-frame clones, though not all of them. The profile covers approximately 130,000 clones, with roughly 80% appearing a single time and over 6.5% taken by the ten largest. Germline V gene data show CDR1 as MGHRA and CDR2 as YSYEKL. This CDR3 contains 16 residues. The V gene lost 0 bases and the J gene lost 2 bases, with 14 bases spanning the gap. The source is a human donor in a cohort sampled during active COVID-19. The chain uses TRBV4-1 and TRBJ2-7, with D tentatively TRBD1 (6 bases). Specimen: peripheral blood. The CDR3, as DNA: TGCGCCAGCAGCCAAGATCCCGTGGGACACACCTACGAGCAGTACTTC. Amino acids: CASSQDPVGHTYEQYF.